Presented here are 18 T cell receptor beta chains from one specimen sequenced in a study of blood T cells in healthy people across ages. Sample-barcoded 5' priming and a J-beta primer mix drove a second PCR of roughly 6 to 12 cycles. TCRdb re-derived calls from the 5' RACE reads in MiXCR, one entry per CDR3 protein. The repertoire has about 1,400,000 distinct CDR3 sequences, roughly 64% of them found once; the top ten carry 5% to 7%. Sequencing was done on a sample of blood. These receptors all stem from a young man in good health.

This clonotype was detected many times. The chain has TRBV4-3 and TRBJ2-6; a weak D match, TRBD2 (5 bases). CDR3 size: 17 residues. V lost 1 base to trimming and J lost 0 bases, with 10 bases between them. Looked up from germline, CDR1 is LGHNA and CDR2 is YSLEER. The DNA for the CDR3 is TGCGCCAGCAGCCAAGCCCCCGGGGTCTCTGGGGCCAACGTCCTGACTTTC. Protein sequence: CASSQAPGVSGANVLTF.

V usage is TRBV3-1 and J usage is TRBJ2-1, with TRBD2 matching over 9 bases. The CDR3 extends over 15 amino acids. With 0 bases clipped from V and 5 bases from J, the junction kept 2 bases outside the gene matches. Germline V gives CDR1 LGHDT, CDR2 YNNKEL (reference sequence). CDR3 region: CASSQEAGGNNEQFF. In DNA form, the CDR3 reads TGTGCCAGCAGCCAAGAGGCGGGAGGGAACAATGAGCAGTTCTTC.

CDR3 loop: CASSGPSEAFF. The CDR3, as DNA: TGTGCCAGCAGCGGGCCTTCTGAAGCTTTCTTT. The V gene is TRBV6-6, the J gene TRBJ1-1; D call uncertain. Germline CDR1 reads MNHNY; CDR2 reads SVGAGI (reference sequence). The V and J ends lost 6 bases and 6 bases respectively, with 8 bases between them. The CDR3 spans 11 residues.

The chain links TRBV5-1 to TRBJ2-7; no firm D call. The V gene lost 2 bases and the J gene lost 0 bases, with 21 bases spanning the gap. Germline CDR1 SGHRS, CDR2 YFSETQ. This CDR3 is built from 18 residues. CDR3 sequence reads: CASSFDTRLRLSSYEQYF. CDR3 nucleotides: TGCGCCAGCAGCTTTGATACCCGACTTCGATTAAGCTCCTACGAGCAGTACTTC.

The chain is built from TRBV19 and TRBJ2-5, with no clear D. The J call may be faulty, since TRBJ2-7 better matches the DNA end. This CDR3 has 15 amino acids. Germline V gene data show CDR1 as LNHDA and CDR2 as SQIVND (reference sequence). This chain's CDR3 is CASSIDSGLLNEQYF. The CDR3 DNA reads as TGTGCCAGTAGTATAGACTCTGGATTATTAAACGAGCAGTACTTC.

The chain recombines TRBV7-2 with TRBJ2-7; D remains unclear. The CDR3 has 13 residues. Germline V gene data show CDR1 as SGHTA and CDR2 as FQGNSA. Deletions cut 6 bases from V and 9 bases from J, with 18 bases between. In DNA form, the CDR3 reads TGTGCCAGCAGACAAAGACGTGACGACGGGCAGTACTTC. Amino acids: CASRQRRDDGQYF.

V is TRBV6-6 and J is TRBJ1-1; maybe TRBD1 (6 bases). The germline V gene encodes CDR1 MNHNY and CDR2 SVGAGI (reference sequence). The CDR3 has 12 amino acids. V was shortened by 8 bases and J by 4 bases, with 11 bases between the two germline ends. In DNA form, the CDR3 reads TGTGCCAGCCTGACAGGCCTCACTGAAGCTTTCTTT. Translating it yields CASLTGLTEAFF.

The J gene is TRBJ1-1, the V gene TRBV20-1; D may be TRBD1 (6 bases). This CDR3 is 12 amino acids long. Germline V lookup: CDR1 DFQATT, CDR2 SNEGSKA (reference sequence). V was shortened by 6 bases and J by 3 bases, with 11 bases between the two germline ends. The CDR3 DNA follows: TGCAGTGCCACAGGGTTCGACACTGAAGCTTTCTTT. It is translated as CSATGFDTEAFF.

The rearrangement links TRBV5-8 to TRBJ2-5; D remains ambiguous. This CDR3 has 13 amino acids. Germline assignment: CDR1 SGHTS and CDR2 YDEGEE. The V end lost 5 bases, the J end lost 5 bases, and 13 bases lay between the germline ends. The chain's CDR3 is CASRSFGWETQYF. In DNA, the CDR3 is TGTGCCAGCAGGTCGTTCGGGTGGGAGACCCAGTACTTC.

The gene calls are TRBV29-1 and TRBJ2-7, with D tentatively TRBD1 (6 bases). The CDR3 spans 13 residues. Germline V lookup: CDR1 SQVTM, CDR2 ANQGSEA. V lost 7 bases and J lost 2, with 15 bases in between. CDR3 protein: CSAEGVGTYEQYF. In DNA, the CDR3 is TGCAGCGCCGAGGGGGTTGGGACCTACGAGCAGTACTTC.

The genes are TRBV4-1 and TRBJ1-6; 9 bases are shared with TRBD1. The CDR3 is 17 amino acids. V shed 3 bases and J 10 bases; nucleotides not matched to a gene: 13. Germline lookup yields CDR1 MGHRA and CDR2 YSYEKL. In nucleotides, the CDR3 is TGCGCCAGCAGCCAGATGGTACCGGGACAGGGTCAATCACCCCTCCACTTT. Its protein product is CASSQMVPGQGQSPLHF.

The chain recombines TRBV6-1 with TRBJ2-5, with 8 bases aligning to TRBD1. The germline gives CDR1 MNHNS, CDR2 SASEGT. V was pared by 6 bases and J by 4 bases, with 7 bases of the junction left unmatched. The CDR3 is made up of 14 amino acids. The CDR3 protein is CASRHGQGAETQYF. The CDR3, as DNA: TGTGCCAGCAGACACGGACAGGGTGCAGAGACCCAGTACTTC.

The rearrangement joins TRBV6-2 or TRBV6-3 to TRBJ2-1; TRBD1 aligns across 8 bases. V shed 7 bases and J 6 bases; nucleotides not matched to a gene: 8. Per the germline V gene, CDR1 is MNHEY and CDR2 is SVGEGT. The length of the CDR3 is 14 residues. The CDR3 nucleotides are TGTGCCAGCAACTCGGGACAGGAGGGCAATGAGCAGTTCTTC. This gives the protein CASNSGQEGNEQFF.

J is TRBJ2-1 and V is TRBV10-3; 8 nucleotides line up with TRBD2. Losses at the gene ends were 6 bases for V and 4 bases for J; bases not matched to a gene: 11. The CDR3 consists of 16 residues. The germline CDR1 and CDR2 sequences are ENHRY and SYGVKD. This CDR3 reads CAISPGGSGVYNEQFF. In DNA form, the CDR3 reads TGTGCCATCAGCCCGGGAGGTAGCGGGGTTTACAATGAGCAGTTCTTC.

The V gene is TRBV5-1, the J gene TRBJ2-3; 7 bases map to TRBD2. The CDR3 runs to 15 residues. The V and J ends lost 1 base and 4 bases, in that order; junction bases with no gene match: 6. Looked up from germline, CDR1 is SGHRS and CDR2 is YFSETQ. The CDR3: CASSLPAGTSDTQYF. The CDR3 DNA reads TGCGCCAGCAGCTTGCCAGCGGGAACGTCAGATACGCAGTATTTT. Supplemented by reference TRBV5-1 and TRBJ2-3, the full variable domain reads KAGVTQTPRYLIKTRGQQVTLSCSPISGHRSVSWYQQTPGQGLQFLFEYFSETQRNKGNFPGRFSGRQFSNSRSEMNVSTLELGDSALYLCASSLPAGTSDTQYFGPGTRLTVL.

Many counts were recorded for this clonotype. This chain's CDR3 is CASSTRFGTENQPQHF. The CDR3 DNA sequence: TGTGCCAGCAGTACAAGATTCGGGACAGAAAATCAGCCCCAGCATTTT. The chain is built from TRBV12-3 or TRBV12-4 and TRBJ1-5, with TRBD1 matching 7 bases. Unmatched junction bases numbered 11, after V lost 5 bases and J lost 4 bases. The CDR3 extends over 16 amino acids.

Comment on this clonotype: One junction end disagrees with the germline gene, perhaps due to a read error. The chain joins TRBV5-6 to TRBJ1-2; no definite D call. This CDR3 spans 13 amino acids. Germline lookup yields CDR1 SGHDT and CDR2 YYEEEE. For the CDR3, the DNA is TGTGCCGGCAGCTTGGCCGGGCGAGGGGGCTACACCTTC. Translation: CAGSLAGRGGYTF.

The chain is built from TRBV28 and TRBJ1-6; 7 nucleotides line up with TRBD1. Germline V CDR1 and CDR2: MDHEN, SYDVKM. Germline trimming cut 2 bases from V and 7 bases from J; bases unmatched to any gene: 2. The CDR3 spans 14 residues. The CDR3 DNA sequence: TGTGCCAGCAGTTTAACAGGGGCAAATTCACCCCTCCACTTT. Amino acids: CASSLTGANSPLHF.